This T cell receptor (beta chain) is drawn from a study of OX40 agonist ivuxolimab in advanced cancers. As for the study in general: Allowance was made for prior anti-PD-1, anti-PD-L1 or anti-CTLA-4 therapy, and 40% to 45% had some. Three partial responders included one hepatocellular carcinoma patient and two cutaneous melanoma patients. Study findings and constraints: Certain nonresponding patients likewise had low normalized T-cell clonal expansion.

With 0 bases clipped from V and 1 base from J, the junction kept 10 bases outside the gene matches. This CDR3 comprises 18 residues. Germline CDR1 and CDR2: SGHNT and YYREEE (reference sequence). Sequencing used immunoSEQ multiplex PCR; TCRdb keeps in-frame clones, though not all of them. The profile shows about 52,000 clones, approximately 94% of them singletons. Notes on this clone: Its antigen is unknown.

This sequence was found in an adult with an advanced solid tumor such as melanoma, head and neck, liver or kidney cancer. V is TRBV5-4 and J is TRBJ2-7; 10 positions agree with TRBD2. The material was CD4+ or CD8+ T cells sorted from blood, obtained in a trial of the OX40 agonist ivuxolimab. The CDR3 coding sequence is TGTGCCAGCAGCTTGGGAGCTAGCGGGAGAGGGTTTTCCTACGAGCAGTACTTC. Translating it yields CASSLGASGRGFSYEQYF. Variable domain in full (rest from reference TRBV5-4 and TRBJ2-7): ETGVTQSPTHLIKTRGQQVTLRCSSQSGHNTVSWYQQALGQGPQFIFQYYREEENGRGNFPPRFSGLQFPNYSSELNVNALELDDSALYLCASSLGASGRGFSYEQYFGPGTRLTVT.